These 10 T cell receptor beta chains originate from one sample sequenced in a study of blood T cell repertoires in COVID-19. Repertoires were generated with immunoSEQ multiplex PCR, while TCRdb's copy carries only in-frame clones and drops some. The sample has over 150,000 clones, around four fifths seen once. The source material was peripheral blood. Source of these receptors: a woman older than 75 with acute or convalescent COVID-19.

This sequence joins TRBV7-9 and TRBJ1-2; the D gene is possibly TRBD1 (5 bases). The CDR3 covers 13 residues. V lost 2 bases, J lost 4 bases, and 8 bases lay in between. Germline values: CDR1 SEHNR, CDR2 FQNEAQ (reference sequence). As DNA, the CDR3 is TGTGCCAGCAGCTTAACAGGATCCTATGGCTACACCTTC. Residues: CASSLTGSYGYTF.

This clone was observed a handful of times. This rearrangement joins TRBV27 to TRBJ2-3; D uncertain. This CDR3 comprises 14 residues. Trimming removed 2 bases at V and 1 base at J, with 7 bases between. The germline CDR1 and CDR2 sequences are MNHEY and SMNVEV (reference sequence). The CDR3 region is CASSLMWRTDTQYF. The CDR3 coding sequence is TGTGCCAGCAGTTTAATGTGGCGCACAGATACGCAGTATTTT.

This chain links TRBV7-2 with TRBJ2-3; maybe TRBD2 (5 bases). The CDR3 is 15 residues long. Germline V gene lookup returns CDR1 SGHTA and CDR2 FQGNSA. The V end was cut by 3 bases, the J end by 1 base, with 11 bases between. The DNA for the CDR3 is TGTGCCAGCAGCTTCCAGTTTAGCGGCACAGATACGCAGTATTTT. Encoded protein: CASSFQFSGTDTQYF.

This chain joins TRBV7-8 and TRBJ2-3, with D tentatively TRBD2 (6 bases). The CDR3 runs 15 residues. V lost 5 bases and J 2 bases, leaving 14 bases between the germline ends. Germline-derived CDR1 and CDR2 are SGHVS and FQNEAQ. CDR3 nucleotides: TGTGCCAGCAGCCCCTCCGGGAGCATCACAGATACGCAGTATTTT. This translates into CASSPSGSITDTQYF.

The chain has TRBV6-5 and TRBJ2-7, with D perhaps TRBD1 (6 bases). CDR3 size: 13 residues. Germline values: CDR1 MNHEY, CDR2 SVGAGI. The germline V and J ends were trimmed by 7 bases and 3 bases, with 13 bases remaining between them. The CDR3 region is CASTTGPSYEQYF. The CDR3 DNA reads TGTGCCAGCACCACAGGGCCTAGCTACGAGCAGTACTTC.

The chain combines TRBV2 with TRBJ2-7, with D maybe TRBD1 (6 bases). Trimming took off 1 base at V and 1 base at J, with 14 bases between the two ends. The CDR3 extends over 16 amino acids. Germline CDR1 is SNHLY and CDR2 is FYNNEI. CDR3 in DNA: TGTGCCAGCAGTGAAGTTGTGGGACAACGATCCTACGAGCAGTACTTC. Translating it yields CASSEVVGQRSYEQYF.

The chain is built from TRBV5-3 and TRBJ1-6, with D perhaps matching TRBD1 (6 bases). TRBV5-3 is marked as an open reading frame, function uncertain. The CDR3 length is 16 residues. Trimming pared 0 bases from V and 5 bases from J, leaving 12 bases between. As DNA, the CDR3 is TGTGCCAGAAGCTTGGAACGGGACACTAATAATTCACCCCTCCACTTT. Translating gives CARSLERDTNNSPLHF.

This clone was counted once. The CDR3 sequence: CASSPSGTAYEQYF. The DNA for the CDR3 is TGTGCCAGCAGTCCTAGCGGGACCGCCTACGAGCAGTACTTC. The J gene is TRBJ2-7, the V gene TRBV7-9; 9 positions agree with TRBD2. CDR1 is SEHNR, CDR2 FQNEAQ, per germline (reference sequence). The trim removed 6 bases at V and 2 bases at J, leaving 5 bases unmatched. The length of the CDR3 is 14 residues.

This chain links TRBV28 with TRBJ1-5; D is perhaps TRBD1 (5 bases). The CDR3 covers 16 residues. Germline V gives CDR1 MDHEN, CDR2 SYDVKM. V was pared by 3 bases and J by 2 bases, with 14 bases between. CDR3 DNA: TGTGCCAGCAGTTTTCAAGGGGCTTTTGGCAATCAGCCCCAGCATTTT. Amino acid sequence: CASSFQGAFGNQPQHF.

V and J are TRBV3-1 (or the pseudogene TRBV3-2) and TRBJ2-7; D might be TRBD1 (6 bases). The ends were cut back, 5 bases at V and 2 bases at J, with 10 bases in the middle. Germline values: CDR1 LGHDT, CDR2 YNNKEL (reference sequence). The CDR3 consists of 13 residues. Written as DNA, the CDR3 is TGTGCCAGCAGCGAGGGACAAACCTACGAGCAGTACTTC. It encodes CASSEGQTYEQYF.